This T cell receptor (beta chain) was obtained from a study of T-cell memory formation after mild COVID-19. Study context: Across donors, TCR clusters were largely donor specific. General study findings and limits: Contracting CD4+ clones sat mainly in CM and EM; CD8+ in EMRA.

A few counts support this clonotype. Its cognate antigen is unknown. TCRdb used MiXCR to reprocess the 5' RACE reads, holding one entry per CDR3 protein. The sample carries about 150,000 distinct CDR3 sequences, about 19% recorded once. Sequenced input: PBMCs or a T cell subset sorted from them (not recorded which). The sequence was collected from an adult woman who had mild COVID-19 (a few samples of this study predate the infection). Cell type and time point are not known.

Written as DNA, the CDR3 is TGTGCCAGCGGGCGGGGGAGCTACGAGCAGTACTTC. As protein: CASGRGSYEQYF. The genes are TRBV2 and TRBJ2-7, with 7 nucleotides matching TRBD2. After removal of 8 bases from V and 3 bases from J, the junction contained 4 bases not matched to a gene. CDR1 SNHLY and CDR2 FYNNEI come from the germline V gene. The CDR3 covers 12 residues.